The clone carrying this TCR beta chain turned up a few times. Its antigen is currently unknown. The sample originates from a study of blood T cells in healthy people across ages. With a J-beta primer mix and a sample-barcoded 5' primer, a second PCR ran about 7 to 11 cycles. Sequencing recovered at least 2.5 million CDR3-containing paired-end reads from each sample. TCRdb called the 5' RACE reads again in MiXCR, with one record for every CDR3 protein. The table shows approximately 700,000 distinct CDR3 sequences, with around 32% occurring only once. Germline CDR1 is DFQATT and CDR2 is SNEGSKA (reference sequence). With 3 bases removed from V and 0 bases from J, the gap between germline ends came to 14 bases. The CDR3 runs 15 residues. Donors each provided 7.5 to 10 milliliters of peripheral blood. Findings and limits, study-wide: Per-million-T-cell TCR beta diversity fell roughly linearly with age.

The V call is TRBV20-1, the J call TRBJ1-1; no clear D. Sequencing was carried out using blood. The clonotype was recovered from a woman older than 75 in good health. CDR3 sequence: CSASSAKQVNTEAFF. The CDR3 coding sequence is TGCAGTGCTAGTTCAGCAAAGCAGGTGAACACTGAAGCTTTCTTT.